These 12 T cell receptor beta chains were sequenced from one sample in a study of cytomegalovirus exposure and HLA in healthy donors. The primer mix had 60 Vbeta and 13 Jbeta primers. The assay was immunoSEQ multiplex PCR, and TCRdb's table has in-frame clones only and misses some. Altogether nearly 110,000 clones are present, 60% to 75% being singletons, with the ten largest covering 7.8%. Specimen: PBMCs. These receptors were obtained from a man aged 30 to 45 in good health and CMV-seronegative.

This rearrangement joins TRBV19 to TRBJ2-1; TRBD2 matches 10 bases. The CDR3 is made up of 16 amino acids. Per the germline V gene, CDR1 is LNHDA and CDR2 is SQIVND (reference sequence). V lost 8 bases to trimming and J lost 4 bases; unmatched junction nucleotides: 11. CDR3 nucleotides: TGTGCCAGTGGCCTAGCGGGAGCTGGTCCTTACAATGAGCAGTTCTTC. Translated: CASGLAGAGPYNEQFF.

The genes are TRBV27 and TRBJ2-7, with D possibly being TRBD1 (6 bases). The CDR3 spans 11 residues. Germline-derived CDR1 and CDR2 are MNHEY and SMNVEV (reference sequence). Trimming took off 10 bases at V and 6 bases at J, with 13 bases between the two ends. In DNA, the CDR3 is TGTGCCACCCTAACAGGGTCCGAGCAGTACTTC. Amino acids: CATLTGSEQYF.

This clone was detected only once. The V call is TRBV10-3, the J call TRBJ2-1; 9 bases line up with TRBD2. V lost 8 bases and J lost 8; bases outside the gene matches: 1. The CDR3 has 11 residues. Germline values: CDR1 ENHRY, CDR2 SYGVKD. Here the CDR3 DNA reads TGTGCCATCTTAGCGGGAGATGAGCAGTTCTTC. Protein: CAILAGDEQFF.

The chain has TRBV6-1 and TRBJ2-5; D is undetermined. The DNA matches TRBJ2-7 better at its end, which makes the J call doubtful. This CDR3 is built from 13 residues. Germline CDR1 and CDR2: MNHNS and SASEGT. The CDR3 bases are TGTGCCAGCAGTGAAGGGTCCGCCTACGAGCAGTACTTC. Translated: CASSEGSAYEQYF.

V usage is TRBV19 and J usage is TRBJ2-1; TRBD2 might be the D (6 bases). Trimming stripped 3 bases from V and 15 bases from J, with 18 bases between. The germline V gene has CDR1 LNHDA and CDR2 SQIVND (reference sequence). The CDR3 spans 13 residues. The CDR3: CASSIAPGTDPFF. DNA for the CDR3: TGTGCCAGTAGTATCGCTCCCGGGACTGATCCGTTCTTC.

V gene TRBV6-5 combines with J gene TRBJ2-7; 12 bases align to TRBD1. The germline V gene encodes CDR1 MNHEY and CDR2 SVGAGI. The CDR3 extends over 14 amino acids. Trimming cost V 6 bases and J 5 bases; bases outside gene matches: 5. CDR3 bases: TGTGCCAGCAGAGGGGGACAGGGGGCGAACGAGCAGTACTTC. Residues: CASRGGQGANEQYF.

The chain has TRBV6-5 and TRBJ1-1; TRBD1 might be the D (6 bases). The V gene lost 6 bases and the J gene lost 10 bases, with 15 bases spanning the gap. The CDR3 contains 12 residues. From germline, CDR1 is MNHEY and CDR2 SVGAGI. CDR3 residues: CASRASGVRAFF. CDR3 DNA: TGTGCCAGCAGGGCCTCAGGGGTACGAGCTTTCTTT.

The chain joins TRBV29-1 to TRBJ2-3; 7 bases map to TRBD1. Trimming removed 6 bases from V and 5 bases from J; junction bases left unmatched: 17. The length of the CDR3 is 16 residues. Germline CDR1 SQVTM, CDR2 ANQGSEA. The CDR3 spells CSVKRVGQKIEDTQYF. Here the CDR3 DNA reads TGCAGCGTCAAAAGGGTGGGACAGAAGATCGAAGATACGCAGTATTTT.

The chain recombines TRBV6-1 with TRBJ1-2; 8 positions agree with TRBD1. In germline, CDR1 is MNHNS, CDR2 SASEGT. Trimming removed 6 bases from V and 8 bases from J; junction bases left unmatched: 11. The CDR3 has 14 amino acids. Here the CDR3 reads CASRLGQGRVGYTF. The CDR3 DNA reads TGTGCCAGCAGGCTCGGACAGGGTCGAGTCGGCTACACCTTC.

This clone was seen a handful of times. The genes are TRBV27 and TRBJ2-7; TRBD1 matches at 8 bases. The CDR3 totals 15 residues. Germline V gene data show CDR1 as MNHEY and CDR2 as SMNVEV (reference sequence). J was trimmed by 2 bases and V by 8 bases; bases with no gene match: 11. CDR3 region: CASSGQGALAYEQYF. CDR3 sequence (DNA): TGTGCCAGCTCGGGGCAGGGGGCTTTAGCCTACGAGCAGTACTTC.

This clone was recorded only once. The CDR3 protein is CASSLGEGGILTYEQYF. Here the CDR3 DNA reads TGTGCCAGCAGCTTGGGGGAGGGGGGGATTTTAACCTACGAGCAGTACTTC. The chain joins TRBV5-4 to TRBJ2-7; D possibly corresponds to TRBD2 (7 bases). Germline V gene lookup returns CDR1 SGHNT and CDR2 YYREEE (reference sequence). Trimming removed 0 bases from V and 2 bases from J, with 18 bases in between. The CDR3 totals 17 residues.

V gene TRBV11-2 combines with J gene TRBJ2-5; tentatively, D is TRBD1 (5 bases). Looked up from germline, CDR1 is SGHAT and CDR2 is FQNNGV. The CDR3 extends over 15 amino acids. Trimming stripped 5 bases from V and 5 bases from J, with 18 bases between. The DNA for the CDR3 is TGTGCCAGCAGCGAACGGACATTCATAGGGGAGACCCAGTACTTC. Translation: CASSERTFIGETQYF.